This passage covers 6 T cell receptor beta chains from one sample sequenced in a study of blood T cell repertoires in COVID-19. TCRdb's copy holds only in-frame clones and misses some; the assay was immunoSEQ multiplex PCR. The sample comprises roughly 86,000 clones, 70% to 90% of which are singletons, and 3% to 4% rests with the top ten. The sequencing sample was made of peripheral blood. The receptors shown here come from a man aged 50-59 years with acute or convalescent COVID-19.

The chain joins TRBV4-3 to TRBJ1-4; D call uncertain. V lost 0 bases, J lost 7 bases, and 12 bases lay in between. Germline lookup yields CDR1 LGHNA and CDR2 YSLEER. CDR3 size: 15 residues. The CDR3 DNA reads as TGCGCCAGCAGCCAAGATCCCCCCCCAGGTGAAAAACTGTTTTTT. Amino acid sequence: CASSQDPPPGEKLFF.

This rearrangement joins TRBV10-1 to TRBJ2-2; 9 bases map to TRBD1. The CDR3 has 17 residues. Germline V gene lookup returns CDR1 WNHNN and CDR2 SYGVQD (reference sequence). V shed 3 bases, J shed 8 bases, and the junction held 13 bases outside the gene matches. The CDR3 bases are TGCGCCAGCAGTGAAGGTGGCGGGACAGGGCGTTCTGGGGAGCTGTTTTTT. Its protein is CASSEGGGTGRSGELFF.

The chain has TRBV28 and TRBJ2-7, with TRBD2 matching over 13 bases. After removal of 8 bases from V and 5 bases from J, the junction contained 9 bases not matched to a gene. Germline CDR1 and CDR2: MDHEN and SYDVKM. The CDR3 length is 15 residues. The chain's CDR3 is CASSHAGTSGDEQYF. CDR3 DNA sequence: TGTGCCAGCTCCCATGCGGGGACTAGCGGGGACGAGCAGTACTTC.

The V call is TRBV9, the J call TRBJ1-1, with 11 positions matching TRBD1. V lost 4 bases to trimming and J lost 4 bases; unmatched junction nucleotides: 6. Per the germline V gene, CDR1 is SGDLS and CDR2 is YYNGEE. The CDR3 is 15 residues long. The DNA for the CDR3 is TGTGCCAGCAGCCAGGCCGGGACAGGGGGCACTGAAGCTTTCTTT. Encoded protein: CASSQAGTGGTEAFF. The full variable domain, rest sourced from reference TRBV9 and TRBJ1-1, is DSGVTQTPKHLITATGQRVTLRCSPRSGDLSVYWYQQSLDQGLQFLIQYYNGEERAKGNILERFSAQQFPDLHSELNLSSLELGDSALYFCASSQAGTGGTEAFFGQGTRLTVV.

This chain joins TRBV19 and TRBJ2-2; D uncertain. V lost 5 bases and J 1 base, leaving 8 bases between the germline ends. This CDR3 has 14 amino acids. The germline CDR1 and CDR2 sequences are LNHDA and SQIVND (reference sequence). The CDR3 DNA is TGTGCCAGTAGTTACAGCCTGAACACCGGGGAGCTGTTTTTT. It is translated as CASSYSLNTGELFF. Supplemented by reference TRBV19 and TRBJ2-2, the full variable domain reads DGGITQSPKYLFRKEGQNVTLSCEQNLNHDAMYWYRQDPGQGLRLIYYSQIVNDFQKGDIAEGYSVSREKKESFPLTVTSAQKNPTAFYLCASSYSLNTGELFFGEGSRLTVL.

The chain carries TRBV2 and TRBJ1-4; D is undetermined. The CDR3 length is 13 residues. Germline-derived CDR1 and CDR2 are SNHLY and FYNNEI. V was clipped by 8 bases and J by 3 bases, with 10 bases between them. The CDR3 sequence is CASCGRANEKLFF. The CDR3 DNA follows: TGTGCCAGCTGCGGGAGGGCTAATGAAAAACTGTTTTTT.